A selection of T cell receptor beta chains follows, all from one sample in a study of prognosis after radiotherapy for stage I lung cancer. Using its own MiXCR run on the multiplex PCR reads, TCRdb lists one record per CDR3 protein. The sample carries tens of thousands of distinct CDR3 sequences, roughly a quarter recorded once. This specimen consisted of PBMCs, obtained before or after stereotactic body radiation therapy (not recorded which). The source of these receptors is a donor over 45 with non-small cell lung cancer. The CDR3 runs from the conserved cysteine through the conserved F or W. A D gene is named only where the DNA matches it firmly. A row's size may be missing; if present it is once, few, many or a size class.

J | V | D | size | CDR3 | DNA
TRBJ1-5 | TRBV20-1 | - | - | CSPSPLQGVNQPQHF | TGCAGTCCTAGCCCCCTACAGGGAGTAAATCAGCCCCAGCACTTT
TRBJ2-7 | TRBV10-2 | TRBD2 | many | CASRPGTRASYEQYF | TGCGCCAGCAGACCCGGGACTAGAGCCTCCTACGAGCAGTACTTC
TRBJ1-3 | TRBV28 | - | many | CASSSDSGNTIYF | TGTGCCAGCAGTTCAGACTCTGGAAACACCATATATTTT
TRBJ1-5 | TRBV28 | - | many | CASSSHGQPQHF | TGTGCCAGCAGTTCCCATGGTCAGCCCCAGCATTTT
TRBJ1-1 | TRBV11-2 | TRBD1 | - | CASSSAMTGTKNTEAFF | TGTGCCAGCAGTTCTGCCATGACAGGGACGAAGAACACTGAAGCTTTCTTT
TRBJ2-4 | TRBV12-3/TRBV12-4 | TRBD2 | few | CASSLALAGKNIQYF | TGTGCCAGCAGTTTAGCGCTAGCGGGTAAAAACATTCAGTACTTC
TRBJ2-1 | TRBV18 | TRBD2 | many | CASFPGLGTDEQFF | TGTGCCAGCTTTCCGGGACTAGGGACCGATGAGCAGTTCTTC
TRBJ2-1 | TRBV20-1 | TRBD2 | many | CSARRLAGGHNEQFF | TGCAGTGCTAGGAGACTAGCGGGGGGTCACAATGAGCAGTTCTTC
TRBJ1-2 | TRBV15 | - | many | CATSRARASDYGYTF | TGTGCCACCAGCAGAGCGAGGGCTAGTGACTATGGCTACACCTTC
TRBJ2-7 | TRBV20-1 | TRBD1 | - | CSASGTAAGYEQYF | TGCAGTGCTAGTGGGACAGCGGCAGGCTACGAGCAGTACTTC
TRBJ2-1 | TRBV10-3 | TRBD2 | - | CANTSGTGNNEQFF | TGTGCCAACACCAGCGGGACCGGAAACAATGAGCAGTTCTTC
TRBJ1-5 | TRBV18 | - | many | CASSSKQGDQPQHF | TGTGCCAGCTCGTCTAAACAGGGAGATCAGCCCCAGCATTTT
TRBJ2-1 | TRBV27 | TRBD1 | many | CASSPGQGTYNEQFF | TGTGCCAGCAGCCCCGGACAGGGAACCTACAATGAGCAGTTCTTC
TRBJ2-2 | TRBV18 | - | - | CASSPTQGNTGELFF | TGTGCCAGCTCACCCACACAGGGGAACACCGGGGAGCTGTTTTTT
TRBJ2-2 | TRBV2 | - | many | CASSELAWGTGELFF | TGTGCCAGCAGTGAACTCGCGTGGGGCACCGGGGAGCTGTTTTTT
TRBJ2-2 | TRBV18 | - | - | CASSPGVRGLPNTGELFF | TGTGCCAGCTCACCAGGGGTTCGCGGCCTACCTAACACCGGGGAGCTGTTTTTT
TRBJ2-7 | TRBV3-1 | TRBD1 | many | CASSHRGLDSYEQYF | TGTGCCAGCAGCCACAGGGGGCTCGACTCCTACGAGCAGTACTTC
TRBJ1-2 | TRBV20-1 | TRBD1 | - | CGARLPGQVNYGYTF | TGCGGTGCTCGCCTTCCGGGACAGGTCAACTATGGCTACACCTTC
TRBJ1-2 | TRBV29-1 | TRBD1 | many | CSAEGQGSGYGYTF | TGCAGCGCTGAGGGACAGGGGAGTGGCTATGGCTACACCTTC
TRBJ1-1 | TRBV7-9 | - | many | CASSLAGGRNTEAFF | TGTGCCAGCAGCTTAGCGGGGGGAAGGAACACTGAAGCTTTCTTT
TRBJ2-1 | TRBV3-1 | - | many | CASSDRYRVNEQFF | TGTGCCAGCAGCGACCGTTACAGGGTCAATGAGCAGTTCTTC
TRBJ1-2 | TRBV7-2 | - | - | CASSQRQALAGHTF | TGTGCCAGCAGCCAGAGACAGGCCCTCGCTGGTCACACCTTC
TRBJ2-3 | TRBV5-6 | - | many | CASSRDFTDTQYF | TGTGCCAGCAGTCGGGACTTCACAGATACGCAGTATTTT
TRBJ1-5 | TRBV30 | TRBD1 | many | CAFSDRTTSNQPQHF | TGTGCCTTCTCGGACAGGACGACCAGCAATCAGCCCCAGCATTTT
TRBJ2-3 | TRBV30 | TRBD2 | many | CAWTLAGGLADTQYF | TGTGCCTGGACACTAGCGGGAGGGCTGGCAGATACGCAGTATTTT